This T cell receptor beta chain stems from a study of siplizumab effects on memory and regulatory T cells. The study, taken as a whole, reports: Alloreactive CD4+ clones that could be mapped were on average approximately 69% Treg-derived with siplizumab, against roughly 27% in controls.

Note on this clone: Its antigen is not known.

V trimming: 4 bases; J trimming: 4 bases; junction bases outside the gene matches: 7. The germline V gene encodes CDR1 LNHNV and CDR2 YYDKDF (reference sequence). CDR3 length equals 15 residues. The protocol was immunoSEQ multiplex PCR, while the TCRdb copy is restricted to in-frame clones and leaves out a portion. The sample consists of over 80,000 clones, about nine tenths of them appearing once. The chain is built from TRBV15 and TRBJ1-3; the match to TRBD1 covers 7 bases. Sequencing was done on a sample of Tregs sorted from blood. The sequence derives from a human donor in good health. The DNA of the CDR3 is TGTGCCACCAGCACCATGACAGGGCTAGGAAACACCATATATTTT. Protein sequence: CATSTMTGLGNTIYF.